This entry lists 30 T cell receptor beta chains sequenced from one sample in a study of beta chain features in type 1 diabetes. TCRB transcripts that were expressed got sequenced, as all of the isolated RNA had been reverse transcribed. Some clones are missing from TCRdb's copy, which holds only in-frame ones; the method was immunoSEQ multiplex PCR. The sample carries a few hundred thousand clones, over 20% recorded once. Study-level points and caveats: A moderate, significant TCRB CDR3 shortening appeared in type 1 diabetes across four CD4+ subsets.

Their specific antigens are unknown. The sample was naive CD4+ T cells from blood. All receptors derive from a woman in her 40s with type 1 diabetes.

A few counts support this clone. The rearrangement links TRBV20-1 to TRBJ2-5; D possibly corresponds to TRBD1 (6 bases). V was pared by 5 bases and J by 3 bases, with 7 bases between. The CDR3 is made up of 11 amino acids. Germline loops: CDR1 DFQATT, CDR2 SNEGSKA (reference sequence). This CDR3 is CSAHREETQYF. The CDR3 bases are TGCAGTGCTCACAGGGAAGAGACCCAGTACTTC.

This clone was found a few times. The chain carries TRBV9 and TRBJ2-3, with TRBD1 matching 7 bases. V dropped 0 bases and J dropped 0; count of bases not matched to a gene: 4. The CDR3 contains 16 residues. The V gene's germline CDR1 is SGDLS and CDR2 YYNGEE. The CDR3 spells CASSVGQGQSTDTQYF. For the CDR3, the DNA is TGTGCCAGCAGCGTAGGACAGGGACAAAGCACAGATACGCAGTATTTT. Supplemented by reference TRBV9 and TRBJ2-3, the full variable domain reads DSGVTQTPKHLITATGQRVTLRCSPRSGDLSVYWYQQSLDQGLQFLIQYYNGEERAKGNILERFSAQQFPDLHSELNLSSLELGDSALYFCASSVGQGQSTDTQYFGPGTRLTVL.

This clone was seen a handful of times. This chain links TRBV9 with TRBJ1-1; D may be TRBD1 (5 bases). V was shortened by 4 bases and J by 2 bases, with 15 bases between the two germline ends. CDR3 size: 15 residues. From germline, CDR1 is SGDLS and CDR2 YYNGEE. Written as DNA, the CDR3 is TGTGCCAGCAGCCTCTCGGGGGGATATAACACTGAAGCTTTCTTT. This gives the protein CASSLSGGYNTEAFF.

V is TRBV29-1 and J is TRBJ2-5; TRBD1 agrees at 7 bases. The V gene end was trimmed by 4 bases and the J gene end by 2 bases; junction bases not matched to a gene: 10. The CDR3 extends over 15 amino acids. From germline, CDR1 is SQVTM and CDR2 ANQGSEA. The CDR3 sequence: CSVAGQIAQQETQYF. The CDR3 region has the DNA TGCAGCGTTGCGGGACAGATAGCTCAACAAGAGACCCAGTACTTC.

This clone was recorded a few times. The chain recombines TRBV6-4 with TRBJ2-3, with D uncertain. The germline gives CDR1 MRHNA, CDR2 SNTAGT. V lost 5 bases to trimming and J lost 0 bases, with 9 bases between them. This CDR3 region has 14 residues. In nucleotides, the CDR3 is TGTGCCAGCAGTCCCCTTTATAGCACAGATACGCAGTATTTT. Its translation: CASSPLYSTDTQYF.

There are a few counts of this clone. This chain joins TRBV11-1 and TRBJ1-2, with D possibly being TRBD1 (5 bases). V lost 2 bases and J 7 bases, leaving 11 bases between the germline ends. The CDR3 spans 13 residues. Germline CDR1 SGHAT, CDR2 FQDESV (reference sequence). CDR3 in DNA: TGTGCCAGCAGCTTACTGCAGGGCGGTGGCTACACCTTC. Translated, it gives CASSLLQGGGYTF.

J is TRBJ2-7 and V is TRBV25-1; no definite D call. CDR3 size: 13 residues. Trimming took 4 bases from V and 3 from J, leaving 10 bases between them. Germline values: CDR1 MGHDK, CDR2 SYGVNS. CDR3 bases: TGTGCCAGCAGTGCCACTTGGTTCTACGAGCAGTACTTC. It codes for CASSATWFYEQYF.

The chain uses TRBV9 and TRBJ2-2, with 10 bases identical to TRBD1. From germline, CDR1 is SGDLS and CDR2 YYNGEE. With V trimmed by 2 bases and J by 8 bases, 6 bases remained unmatched. CDR3 length equals 15 residues. In DNA, the CDR3 is TGTGCCAGCAGCGTGTTCGGGACAGGGGTAGGGGAGCTGTTTTTT. Translation: CASSVFGTGVGELFF.

This clone was counted only a few times. The chain recombines TRBV29-1 with TRBJ2-7; D may be TRBD1 (6 bases). The V end lost 7 bases, the J end lost 7 bases, and 14 bases lay between the germline ends. In germline, CDR1 is SQVTM, CDR2 ANQGSEA. This CDR3 region has 11 residues. The CDR3 loop is CSAWGQGEQYF. The CDR3, as DNA: TGCAGCGCCTGGGGGCAGGGAGAGCAGTACTTC.

This clone was recorded a few times. The J gene is TRBJ2-5, the V gene TRBV10-3, with TRBD1 identical over 7 bases. The CDR3 extends over 13 amino acids. The germline gives CDR1 ENHRY, CDR2 SYGVKD. V trimming: 10 bases; J trimming: 5 bases; junction bases outside the gene matches: 10. DNA of the CDR3: TGTGCCACCGCCGACAGGGTAACGGAGACCCAGTACTTC. Its translation: CATADRVTETQYF.

The chain recombines TRBV11-2 with TRBJ2-3, with a possible D match to TRBD1 (5 bases). V was shortened by 2 bases and J by 4 bases, with 13 bases between the two germline ends. Germline CDR1 SGHAT, CDR2 FQNNGV. This CDR3 comprises 15 residues. The CDR3 loop is CASSLKGNGADTQYF. The DNA for the CDR3 is TGTGCCAGCAGCTTAAAGGGGAATGGCGCAGATACGCAGTATTTT.

The V and J genes are TRBV23-1 and TRBJ2-7; 11 bases line up with TRBD1. Being an ORF, TRBV23-1 has a function that is uncertain. The V and J ends lost 3 bases and 0 bases, in that order; junction bases with no gene match: 4. The CDR3 spans 16 residues. CDR3 coding DNA: TGCGCCAGCAGTCATACGGGACAGGGGGTCTCCTACGAGCAGTACTTC. Amino acid sequence: CASSHTGQGVSYEQYF.

This clone was observed a few times. The gene calls are TRBV25-1 and TRBJ1-1, with TRBD1 matching over 9 bases. Germline values: CDR1 MGHDK, CDR2 SYGVNS. After removal of 5 bases from V and 7 bases from J, the junction contained 5 bases not matched to a gene. This CDR3 contains 13 residues. CDR3 sequence reads: CASSNPGQGEAFF. In nucleotides, the CDR3 is TGTGCCAGCAGTAACCCGGGACAGGGTGAAGCTTTCTTT.

V is TRBV5-1 and J is TRBJ2-5; D possibly corresponds to TRBD1 (7 bases). The CDR3 has 13 residues. V was shortened by 5 bases and J by 7 bases, with 15 bases between the two germline ends. Germline CDR1 is SGHRS and CDR2 is YFSETQ. DNA for the CDR3: TGCGCCAGCAGTCAGGGGGGCGCGGGGACCCAGTACTTC. Its translation is CASSQGGAGTQYF.

A few counts support this clone. The J gene is TRBJ2-2, the V gene TRBV4-3; TRBD1 matches at 8 bases. The CDR3 is 14 residues long. Germline CDR1 and CDR2: LGHNA and YSLEER. V shed 4 bases, J shed 7 bases, and the junction held 5 bases outside the gene matches. The CDR3 spells CASSRETGVGELFF. CDR3 DNA: TGCGCCAGCAGCCGAGAGACAGGGGTCGGGGAGCTGTTTTTT.

The chain has TRBV28 and TRBJ1-1; unclear D gene. CDR1 and CDR2 from the germline V gene are MDHEN and SYDVKM. The CDR3 is 12 amino acids. V lost 5 bases and J 4 bases, leaving 8 bases between the germline ends. As DNA, the CDR3 is TGTGCCAGCAGTCGGTGGGCCACTGAAGCTTTCTTT. Its protein product is CASSRWATEAFF.

This clone was detected only a few times. The chain joins TRBV25-1 to TRBJ2-2; 9 positions agree with TRBD1. CDR1 and CDR2 from the germline V gene are MGHDK and SYGVNS. Trimming at V came to 6 bases and at J to 7 bases, leaving 9 bases not matched to a gene. This CDR3 is built from 15 residues. The CDR3 protein is CASSAGQGLYGELFF. CDR3 sequence (DNA): TGTGCCAGCAGCGCCGGACAGGGGTTATACGGGGAGCTGTTTTTT.

In this sample, this clone turned up a few times. This chain uses TRBV7-9 with TRBJ2-3, with 9 bases aligning to TRBD1. V lost 3 bases to trimming and J lost 6 bases; unmatched junction nucleotides: 7. The CDR3 runs to 15 residues. Looked up from germline, CDR1 is SEHNR and CDR2 is FQNEAQ (reference sequence). The CDR3 nucleotides are TGTGCCAGCAGCTTCCAGACAGGGGGGGGTGATACGCAGTATTTT. As protein: CASSFQTGGGDTQYF. The full variable domain, its missing parts supplied by reference TRBV7-9 and TRBJ2-3, is DTGVSQNPRHKITKRGQNVTFRCDPISEHNRLYWYRQTLGQGPEFLTYFQNEAQLEKSRLLSDRFSAERPKGSFSTLEIQRTEQGDSAMYLCASSFQTGGGDTQYFGPGTRLTVL.

This clone was seen a handful of times. V usage is TRBV27 and J usage is TRBJ2-3; 14 bases are shared with TRBD2. The CDR3 length is 14 residues. V dropped 6 bases and J dropped 7; count of bases not matched to a gene: 3. CDR1 and CDR2 from the germline V gene are MNHEY and SMNVEV (reference sequence). The CDR3 is CASRGTSGGNTQYF. The CDR3 DNA follows: TGTGCCAGCAGAGGGACTAGCGGGGGTAATACGCAGTATTTT.

The genes are TRBV4-3 and TRBJ2-3, with D tentatively TRBD1 (6 bases). The CDR3 is made up of 15 amino acids. The ends were cut back, 4 bases at V and 4 bases at J, with 15 bases in the middle. Germline V gene data show CDR1 as LGHNA and CDR2 as YSLEER. CDR3 sequence (DNA): TGCGCCAGCAGCCCAGAAGGGGGTAAGGCAGATACGCAGTATTTT. This translates into CASSPEGGKADTQYF.

The chain uses TRBV7-2 and TRBJ1-5; D is undetermined. Germline V gene lookup returns CDR1 SGHTA and CDR2 FQGNSA. The CDR3 is made up of 13 amino acids. Trimming took off 5 bases at V and 4 bases at J, with 9 bases between the two ends. The CDR3: CASSPKENQPQHF. The DNA for the CDR3 is TGTGCCAGCAGCCCCAAGGAGAATCAGCCCCAGCATTTT.

J is TRBJ2-7 and V is TRBV5-1; perhaps TRBD2 as D (6 bases). Per germline, CDR1 SGHRS and CDR2 YFSETQ. This CDR3 is 13 amino acids long. V was clipped by 0 bases and J by 7 bases, with 11 bases between them. The CDR3 is CASSLAPGLEQYF. The CDR3, as DNA: TGCGCCAGCAGCTTGGCCCCGGGACTGGAGCAGTACTTC.

The rearrangement links TRBV9 to TRBJ2-1; 7 nucleotides match TRBD2. V shed 5 bases, J shed 4 bases, and the junction held 9 bases outside the gene matches. The CDR3 totals 15 residues. Germline V gene sequence: CDR1 SGDLS, CDR2 YYNGEE. CDR3 nucleotides: TGTGCCAGCAGTCCTAGGGGAGGGGCATACAATGAGCAGTTCTTC. It codes for CASSPRGGAYNEQFF.

This clone showed up just a few times. V is TRBV9 and J is TRBJ2-7, with 10 bases that match TRBD2. CDR1 and CDR2 from the germline V gene are SGDLS and YYNGEE. This CDR3 spans 16 amino acids. Trimming took 0 bases from V and 2 from J; bases not matched to a gene: 5. The CDR3 nucleotides are TGTGCCAGCAGCGTAGAGGGAGCGGGAGGGCCCTACGAGCAGTACTTC. It encodes CASSVEGAGGPYEQYF.

The sample holds one count of this clone. This chain links TRBV6-6 with TRBJ2-7; 8 bases map to TRBD2. With 4 bases clipped from V and 4 bases from J, the junction kept 3 bases outside the gene matches. The germline CDR1 and CDR2 sequences are MNHNY and SVGAGI (reference sequence). The length of the CDR3 is 13 residues. CDR3 protein: CASSLLAEYEQYF. DNA for the CDR3: TGTGCCAGCAGTTTACTAGCGGAATACGAGCAGTACTTC.

This clone has a handful of counts. The chain joins TRBV29-1 to TRBJ2-3; 15 bases are a match to TRBD2. Germline V gene sequence: CDR1 SQVTM, CDR2 ANQGSEA. The CDR3 has 18 amino acids. V lost 7 bases to trimming and J lost 4 bases; unmatched junction nucleotides: 15. CDR3 bases: TGCAGCGCGGCTGGGGGAGGACTAGCGGGGGGGCCCTCAGATACGCAGTATTTT. This codes for CSAAGGGLAGGPSDTQYF.

The chain employs TRBV5-4 and TRBJ2-2; a weak D match, TRBD1 (5 bases). Germline assignment: CDR1 SGHNT and CDR2 YYREEE (reference sequence). CDR3 length: 16 residues. Trimming took 0 bases from V and 6 from J, leaving 15 bases between them. CDR3 loop: CASSLASLSGSGELFF. The CDR3 DNA sequence: TGTGCCAGCAGCTTGGCATCCCTGTCAGGGTCCGGGGAGCTGTTTTTT. The whole variable domain, remainder taken from reference TRBV5-4 and TRBJ2-2, is ETGVTQSPTHLIKTRGQQVTLRCSSQSGHNTVSWYQQALGQGPQFIFQYYREEENGRGNFPPRFSGLQFPNYSSELNVNALELDDSALYLCASSLASLSGSGELFFGEGSRLTVL.

The rearrangement links TRBV7-6 to TRBJ1-1; D might be TRBD1 (6 bases). CDR3 length equals 16 residues. Trimming removed 2 bases at V and 1 base at J, with 14 bases between. CDR1 is SGHVS, CDR2 FNYEAQ, per germline. The CDR3 reads CASSLRGGGWNTEAFF. CDR3 nucleotide sequence: TGTGCCAGCAGCTTAAGGGGGGGCGGTTGGAACACTGAAGCTTTCTTT.

V gene TRBV28 combines with J gene TRBJ2-4, with D maybe TRBD1 (7 bases). The V end was cut by 7 bases, the J end by 9 bases, with 16 bases between. The length of the CDR3 is 13 residues. Germline V gene sequence: CDR1 MDHEN, CDR2 SYDVKM. The CDR3 here is CASNLEGASIQYF. In nucleotides, the CDR3 is TGTGCCAGCAACTTGGAGGGGGCCAGCATTCAGTACTTC.

This clone was found a few times. The chain joins TRBV7-9 to TRBJ1-1, with unresolved D. The germline V gene encodes CDR1 SEHNR and CDR2 FQNEAQ (reference sequence). Trimming pared 1 base from V and 4 bases from J, leaving 7 bases between. The CDR3 runs to 13 residues. This chain's CDR3 is CASSLEAGTEAFF. In DNA, the CDR3 is TGTGCCAGCAGCTTAGAGGCGGGCACTGAAGCTTTCTTT.